This T cell receptor beta chain emerged from a study of blood T cell repertoires in COVID-19. At the level of the study: Material from acute and convalescent COVID-19 was sourced from the United States, Italy and Spain. T cells, B-cell-depleted T cells, or PBMCs supplied cDNA or gDNA.

Trimming left V 6 bases short and J 1 base short, with 12 bases between. Germline CDR1 and CDR2: MNHEY and SVGAGI. The CDR3 spans 14 residues. Source study methods: From reference gene primer amplification, estimates of nucleated cell counts were derived. TCRdb's table, derived via immunoSEQ multiplex PCR, lists solely in-frame clones and lacks some. The DNA was the basis for D and trimming; V, J and clone size are from that table. The sample yields about 170,000 clones, 70% to 90% seen once. The sample consisted of peripheral blood. V and J are TRBV6-5 and TRBJ1-1; possibly TRBD1 for D (5 bases). This TCR was recovered from a woman over 75 with COVID-19, enrolled during active disease. This CDR3 is CASRRFTGNTEAFF. DNA of the CDR3: TGTGCCAGCAGACGATTTACAGGGAACACTGAAGCTTTCTTT.